These T cell receptor beta chains were read from a single sample in a study of shared clonotypes between healthy human individuals. TCRdb's table, derived via immunoSEQ multiplex PCR, lists solely in-frame clones and lacks some. The table records a few hundred thousand clones, around 87% of them present only once. Sequenced input: memory CD8+ T cells sorted from blood. The receptors were gathered from a man aged 18 to 30 in good health. The CDR3 runs from the conserved cysteine through the conserved F or W. Fields, in order: V gene, clone size, J gene, D gene, CDR3 DNA, CDR3 protein. The D gene is left open where the match is weak. Expanded clones are given a class, and other clones once, few, many or no size at all.

v_gene: TRBV7-7; abundance: medium-sized; j_gene: TRBJ2-3; d_gene: -; CDR3nt: TGTGCTAGCAGCTTGGGCAGCCTTACCGCGCATACGCAGTATTTT; CDR3aa: CASSLGSLTAHTQYF
v_gene: TRBV30; abundance: -; j_gene: TRBJ2-7; d_gene: TRBD2; CDR3nt: TGTGCCTGGAGTCTAGCGGGAGGGCTCGAGCAGTACTTC; CDR3aa: CAWSLAGGLEQYF
v_gene: TRBV29-1; abundance: -; j_gene: TRBJ2-7; d_gene: -; CDR3nt: TGCAGCGTTCTAGGAATCCACGAGCAGTACTTC; CDR3aa: CSVLGIHEQYF
v_gene: TRBV4-1; abundance: -; j_gene: TRBJ1-6; d_gene: -; CDR3nt: TGCGCCAGCAGCCAACAGGGATTTCAATCACCCCTCCACTTT; CDR3aa: CASSQQGFQSPLHF
v_gene: TRBV27; abundance: -; j_gene: TRBJ2-5; d_gene: TRBD2; CDR3nt: TGTGCCAGCAGTTTACTGGCTAGCGGGGGGAAAGAGACCCAGTACTTC; CDR3aa: CASSLLASGGKETQYF
v_gene: TRBV13; abundance: -; j_gene: TRBJ2-7; d_gene: TRBD1; CDR3nt: TGTGCCAGCAGCTTAGGGGCAGGGGGCGTGCAGTACTTC; CDR3aa: CASSLGAGGVQYF
v_gene: TRBV5-6; abundance: -; j_gene: TRBJ2-7; d_gene: -; CDR3nt: TGTGCCAGCAGCTTGGCTCAGGGAACCTACGAGCAGTACTTC; CDR3aa: CASSLAQGTYEQYF
v_gene: TRBV6-1; abundance: -; j_gene: TRBJ2-2; d_gene: -; CDR3nt: TGTGCCAGCAGTGAACTCTTAGGAGGCTGGGGGGAGCTGTTTTTT; CDR3aa: CASSELLGGWGELFF
v_gene: TRBV28; abundance: -; j_gene: TRBJ2-1; d_gene: TRBD1; CDR3nt: TGTGCCAGCAGTTTCATTAGCCCGGGACAGGGGTTATGGTACAATGAGCAGTTCTTC; CDR3aa: CASSFISPGQGLWYNEQFF
v_gene: TRBV2; abundance: once; j_gene: TRBJ2-3; d_gene: -; CDR3nt: TGTGCCAGCAGTGAATTGGGCCCCACAGATACGCAGTATTTT; CDR3aa: CASSELGPTDTQYF
v_gene: TRBV15; abundance: -; j_gene: TRBJ2-7; d_gene: TRBD1; CDR3nt: TGTGCCACCAGCAGAGATAGGGTGACAGGGAGTGTCGCTTACGAGCAGTACTTC; CDR3aa: CATSRDRVTGSVAYEQYF